One sample yielded the 10 T cell receptor beta chains listed below, sequenced in a study of T cells expressing NK-cell markers. TCRdb reanalyzed the 5' RACE reads and collapses them to one entry per CDR3 protein, without DNA. This sample's table has about 260,000 distinct CDR3 sequences. The sequencing input was blood T cells: a sorted CD56 or NKG2C T cell subset, CD4+ or CD8+ T cells, or bulk PBMC T cells (not recorded which). These TCRs come from a man younger than 35 in good health.

This chain joins TRBV12-3 or TRBV12-4 and TRBJ2-3; the TRBD1 assignment by TCRdb is unverifiable without DNA. The CDR3 loop spans 15 amino acids. This CDR3 reads CASRDRGGNTDTQYF.

This chain joins TRBV6-4 and TRBJ1-1; checking the TCRdb D call of TRBD1 is not possible without DNA. CDR3 length: 15 residues. The germline V gene encodes CDR1 MRHNA and CDR2 SNTAGT. This CDR3 is CASSQKWGLNTEAFF.

The rearrangement uses TRBV4-2 and TRBJ2-1. CDR1 LGHNA and CDR2 YNFKEQ come from the germline V gene. The CDR3 contains 17 residues. The CDR3 loop reads CASSQGLITSSYNEQFF.

This CDR3 is CSVEGTSGSTDTQYF. J is TRBJ2-3 and V is TRBV29-1; no DNA is available, so the TRBD2 call from TCRdb remains unchecked. This CDR3 comprises 15 residues. In germline, CDR1 is SQVTM, CDR2 ANQGSEA.

The rearrangement joins TRBV4-3 to TRBJ2-4; TCRdb selects TRBD1, and the lack of DNA leaves this call unchecked. This CDR3 is 14 amino acids long. CDR1 is LGHNA and CDR2 is YSLEER in the germline V gene. The CDR3 is CASSQAGSDRIQYF.

The CDR3 here is CSVKAGSTKNIQYF. The chain links TRBV29-1 to TRBJ2-4; TCRdb's D gene call, TRBD1, goes unchecked for lack of DNA. The CDR3 extends over 14 amino acids. CDR1 is SQVTM, CDR2 ANQGSEA, per germline.

The rearrangement joins TRBV18 to TRBJ2-2; there is no DNA to check the TCRdb D call of TRBD2. Per the germline V gene, CDR1 is KGHSH and CDR2 is LQKENI. The CDR3 is 15 amino acids. CDR3 residues: CASSPNGGHTGELFF. The full variable domain, rest sourced from reference TRBV18 and TRBJ2-2, is NAGVMQNPRHLVRRRGQEARLRCSPMKGHSHVYWYRQLPEEGLKFMVYLQKENIIDESGMPKERFSAEFPKEGPSILRIQQVVRGDSAAYFCASSPNGGHTGELFFGEGSRLTVL.

The chain carries TRBV11-2 and TRBJ2-5; the TRBD2 assignment by TCRdb is unverifiable without DNA. Germline-derived CDR1 and CDR2 are SGHAT and FQNNGV. The CDR3 covers 11 residues. Here the CDR3 reads CASSPEGTQYF. The variable domain in full, completed from reference TRBV11-2 and TRBJ2-5, reads EAGVAQSPRYKIIEKRQSVAFWCNPISGHATLYWYQQILGQGPKLLIQFQNNGVVDDSQLPKDRFSAERLKGVDSTLKIQPAKLEDSAVYLCASSPEGTQYFGPGTRLLVL.

The chain uses TRBV7-9 and TRBJ2-2; lacking DNA, the TRBD1 call made by TCRdb goes unchecked. Germline CDR1 SEHNR, CDR2 FQNEAQ (reference sequence). This CDR3 spans 13 amino acids. The CDR3 protein is CASSFEGVAELFF.

V is TRBV9 and J is TRBJ2-3; TCRdb's D call, TRBD1, is unchecked because there is no DNA. This CDR3 is 15 amino acids long. Germline CDR1 and CDR2: SGDLS and YYNGEE. CDR3 region: CASSGTGLSTDTQYF.